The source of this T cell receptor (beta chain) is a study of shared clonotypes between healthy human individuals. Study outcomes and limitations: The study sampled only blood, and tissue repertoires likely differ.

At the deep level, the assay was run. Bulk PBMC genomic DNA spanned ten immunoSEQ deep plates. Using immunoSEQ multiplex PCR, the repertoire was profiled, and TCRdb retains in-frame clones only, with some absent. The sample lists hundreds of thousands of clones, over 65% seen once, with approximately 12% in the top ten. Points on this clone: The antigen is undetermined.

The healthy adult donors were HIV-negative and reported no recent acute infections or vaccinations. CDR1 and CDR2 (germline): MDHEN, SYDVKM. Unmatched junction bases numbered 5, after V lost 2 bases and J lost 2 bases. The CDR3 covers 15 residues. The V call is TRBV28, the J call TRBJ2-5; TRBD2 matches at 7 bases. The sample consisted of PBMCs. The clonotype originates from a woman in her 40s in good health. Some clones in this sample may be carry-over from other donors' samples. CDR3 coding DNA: TGTGCCAGCAGTTTACCTACTAGCGAACAAGAGACCCAGTACTTC. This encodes CASSLPTSEQETQYF.